This record concerns one T cell receptor (beta chain) sequence. Germline CDR1 reads MDHEN; CDR2 reads SYDVKM. Trimming pared 1 base from V and 0 bases from J, leaving 6 bases between. This CDR3 is built from 14 residues. Follow-up blood was drawn about 14 weeks, roughly three months, after antiretroviral therapy began. All unsorted peripheral T cells were captured because whole blood was used without fractionation. This record belongs to a study of HIV-infected patients and healthy controls. Alpha and beta constant-region primers primed reverse transcription of around 0.5 ug RNA. Separate chain-specific third strand synthesis with multiplexing indices produced the alpha and beta libraries. Each CDR3 protein is one row after TCRdb ran MiXCR on the 5' RACE reads. The sample holds about 5,500 distinct CDR3 sequences, just under 9% seen once.

This receptor was identified in an adult with HIV infection. The material was blood, obtained during antiretroviral therapy. This chain links TRBV28 with TRBJ1-1; D unresolved. CDR3 sequence (DNA): TGTGCCAGCAGTTTATCCGAGATGAACACTGAAGCTTTCTTT. Amino acids: CASSLSEMNTEAFF.